A single sample gave rise to the 25 T cell receptor beta chains below, sequenced in a study of patients and donors after allogeneic stem cell transplantation. TCRdb recomputed calls from the RT-PCR reads with MiXCR, one row per CDR3 protein. The sample lists 70,000 or so distinct CDR3 sequences; roughly 29% were seen once. The specimen was blood, either unsorted or a sorted T cell fraction (not recorded which). The receptors here all came from a human donor who was either an allogeneic HSCT recipient or a stem cell or donor lymphocyte infusion donor (not recorded which). It is not recorded whose cells these are; they may come from a transplant donor.

The rearrangement links TRBV10-3 to TRBJ1-3; possibly TRBD1 for D (6 bases). The V end was cut by 3 bases, the J end by 3 bases, with 9 bases between. The CDR3 extends over 14 amino acids. CDR1 ENHRY and CDR2 SYGVKD come from the germline V gene. DNA for the CDR3: TGTGCCATCAGTGAACAGGGATATGGAAACACCATATATTTT. It yields the protein CAISEQGYGNTIYF.

The CDR3 protein is CASSFYGLLHF. CDR3 bases: TGTGCCAGCAGTTTTTACGGCCTACTGCATTTT. This sequence joins TRBV12-3 or TRBV12-4 and TRBJ1-5; D call uncertain. V lost 3 bases and J 15 bases, leaving 12 bases between the germline ends. The CDR3 has 11 residues.

The genes are TRBV2 and TRBJ1-2; D not certain. Per the germline V gene, CDR1 is SNHLY and CDR2 is FYNNEI. The CDR3 runs to 10 residues. Deletions cut 8 bases from V and 8 bases from J, with 9 bases between. DNA of the CDR3: TGTGCCAGCCGCGAAGGCGGCTACACCTTC. It translates to CASREGGYTF.

V usage is TRBV7-2 and J usage is TRBJ1-5; no firm D call. Germline CDR1 SGHTA, CDR2 FQGNSA. V gave up 1 base and J gave up 0 bases, with 7 bases separating them. CDR3 length: 15 amino acids. The CDR3 reads CASSLGGDSNQPQHF. The CDR3 DNA reads as TGTGCCAGCAGCTTAGGGGGTGATAGCAATCAGCCCCAGCATTTT.

In DNA, the CDR3 is TGTGCCAGCAGCATCGGACAGGGGTGGTACGAGCAGTACTTC. Amino acid sequence: CASSIGQGWYEQYF. The chain couples TRBV7-9 to TRBJ2-7; 9 nucleotides line up with TRBD1. The V gene end was trimmed by 5 bases and the J gene end by 4 bases; junction bases not matched to a gene: 6. CDR1 SEHNR and CDR2 FQNEAQ come from the germline V gene (reference sequence). This CDR3 contains 14 residues. Full variable domain (missing parts from reference TRBV7-9 and TRBJ2-7): DTGVSQNPRHKITKRGQNVTFRCDPISEHNRLYWYRQTLGQGPEFLTYFQNEAQLEKSRLLSDRFSAERPKGSFSTLEIQRTEQGDSAMYLCASSIGQGWYEQYFGPGTRLTVT.

The chain has TRBV7-2 and TRBJ1-1; TRBD1 might be the D (5 bases). There are 17 residues in the CDR3. Trimming removed 5 bases at V and 1 base at J, with 20 bases between. Per the germline V gene, CDR1 is SGHTA and CDR2 is FQGNSA. The CDR3 protein is CASSPSGRIGGNTEAFF. The CDR3 nucleotides are TGTGCCAGCAGCCCCTCAGGGCGAATCGGTGGGAACACTGAAGCTTTCTTT.

This clonotype was observed a handful of times. The chain joins TRBV6-1 to TRBJ1-5; a weak D match, TRBD1 (5 bases). CDR1 and CDR2 (germline): MNHNS, SASEGT. The CDR3 extends over 14 amino acids. Between the trimmed V and J ends, which lost 2 bases and 7 bases, there was a span of 12 bases. The CDR3 region has the DNA TGTGCCAGCAGTGAACAGGGTGGTGGACAGCCCCAGCATTTT. It yields the protein CASSEQGGGQPQHF.

J is TRBJ2-1 and V is TRBV20-1; a possible D gene is TRBD2 (6 bases). The CDR3 is 18 residues long. The ends were cut back, 2 bases at V and 8 bases at J, with 28 bases in the middle. Germline values: CDR1 DFQATT, CDR2 SNEGSKA (reference sequence). The CDR3 nucleotides are TGCAGTGCTAGATTTATATCCCAAGCGGGCAGAGGATGGGATGAGCAGTTCTTC. This gives the protein CSARFISQAGRGWDEQFF.

The chain recombines TRBV19 with TRBJ2-7; D perhaps matches TRBD1 (5 bases). Looked up from germline, CDR1 is LNHDA and CDR2 is SQIVND (reference sequence). Trimming took 1 base from V and 0 from J, leaving 10 bases between them. The CDR3 totals 15 residues. Here the CDR3 DNA reads TGTGCCAGTAGTATAGGGCGACAGCTCTCCTACGAGCAGTACTTC. The encoded protein is CASSIGRQLSYEQYF.

This clonotype was observed a few times. CDR3 region: CASSFGYGYTF. The CDR3 coding sequence is TGCGCCAGCAGCTTCGGGTATGGCTACACCTTC. The chain links TRBV5-1 to TRBJ1-2; D is undetermined. Germline lookup yields CDR1 SGHRS and CDR2 YFSETQ. The CDR3 consists of 11 residues. V lost 2 bases to trimming and J lost 5 bases, with 4 bases between them.

The chain has TRBV6-5 and TRBJ2-7; D may correspond to TRBD1 or TRBD2 (5 bases each). Trimming pared 0 bases from V and 2 bases from J, leaving 5 bases between. This CDR3 spans 13 amino acids. Germline lookup yields CDR1 MNHEY and CDR2 SVGAGI. The CDR3 DNA reads as TGTGCCAGCAGTTACTCGGGGGCCTACGAGCAGTACTTC. Its protein is CASSYSGAYEQYF.

This clonotype has only a few counts. This chain connects TRBV10-3 to TRBJ1-5; the D gene is possibly TRBD1 (5 bases). CDR3 length equals 16 residues. CDR1 ENHRY and CDR2 SYGVKD come from the germline V gene. Trimming took 3 bases from V and 0 from J, leaving 12 bases between them. The CDR3 sequence: CAISETGRDSNQPQHF. CDR3 in DNA: TGTGCCATCAGTGAAACCGGCAGGGATAGCAATCAGCCCCAGCATTTT.

This clonotype was seen more than once but under ten times. The V and J genes are TRBV7-9 and TRBJ2-7; D is possibly TRBD1 (6 bases). This CDR3 has 12 residues. Germline CDR1 SEHNR, CDR2 FQNEAQ (reference sequence). The V gene lost 4 bases and the J gene lost 9 bases, with 13 bases spanning the gap. The CDR3 DNA follows: TGTGCCAGCAGCTACGGACAGCCTTCGCAGTACTTC. Translated, it gives CASSYGQPSQYF.

This chain joins TRBV6-5 and TRBJ1-2; D gene uncertain. CDR3 size: 13 residues. The V and J ends lost 2 bases and 4 bases respectively, with 8 bases between them. Germline-derived CDR1 and CDR2 are MNHEY and SVGAGI. The CDR3 loop reads CASSYGVPYGYTF. CDR3 DNA: TGTGCCAGCAGTTACGGGGTCCCCTATGGCTACACCTTC.

This clonotype was seen a handful of times. The V gene is TRBV4-2, the J gene TRBJ2-6; D not resolved. The length of the CDR3 is 15 residues. V lost 0 bases, J lost 3 bases, and 6 bases lay in between. The germline V gene encodes CDR1 LGHNA and CDR2 YNFKEQ. The CDR3 region has the DNA TGTGCCAGCAGCCAAGATTTTGGTGGGGCCAACGTCCTGACTTTC. Protein product: CASSQDFGGANVLTF.

The V and J genes are TRBV29-1 and TRBJ2-7; D possibly corresponds to TRBD1 (5 bases). The CDR3 has 15 residues. V was pared by 1 base and J by 2 bases, with 15 bases between. CDR1 is SQVTM, CDR2 ANQGSEA, per germline. The CDR3 DNA reads as TGCAGCGTTGAAGGCTACCAGGGCCCGACCTACGAGCAGTACTTC. Protein: CSVEGYQGPTYEQYF.

The V call is TRBV7-2, the J call TRBJ2-6; 8 nucleotides align to TRBD2. CDR1 and CDR2 (germline): SGHTA, FQGNSA. This CDR3 spans 16 amino acids. Losses at the gene ends were 6 bases for V and 0 bases for J; bases not matched to a gene: 4. CDR3 region: CASRTSAFSGANVLTF. The CDR3 DNA is TGTGCCAGCAGGACTAGCGCCTTCTCTGGGGCCAACGTCCTGACTTTC.

This rearrangement joins TRBV20-1 to TRBJ2-3; unclear D gene. Germline CDR1 is DFQATT and CDR2 is SNEGSKA (reference sequence). The CDR3 runs to 11 residues. Deletions cut 4 bases from V and 4 bases from J, with 6 bases between. The CDR3 protein is CSANQADTQYF. The CDR3 region has the DNA TGCAGTGCTAACCAGGCAGATACGCAGTATTTT.

The chain is built from TRBV20-1 and TRBJ1-4, with D possibly being TRBD1 (5 bases). Trimming removed 2 bases from V and 8 bases from J, with 15 bases in between. This CDR3 spans 14 amino acids. Germline-derived CDR1 and CDR2 are DFQATT and SNEGSKA (reference sequence). Written as DNA, the CDR3 is TGCAGTGCTAGATACGCTCGGGAGGGGGAAAAACTGTTTTTT. It yields the protein CSARYAREGEKLFF.

The chain combines TRBV12-3 or TRBV12-4 with TRBJ2-5, with TRBD2 matching 8 bases. V gave up 7 bases and J gave up 0 bases; unmatched junction bases: 7. This CDR3 comprises 15 residues. CDR3 sequence: CASNSGGGNQETQYF. The CDR3 nucleotides read TGTGCCAGCAACTCTGGCGGGGGGAACCAAGAGACCCAGTACTTC.

This clonotype was seen more than once but under ten times. The J gene is TRBJ1-2, the V gene TRBV20-1; unclear D gene. V was clipped by 5 bases and J by 2 bases, with 9 bases between them. The CDR3 extends over 12 amino acids. Germline V gene sequence: CDR1 DFQATT, CDR2 SNEGSKA (reference sequence). CDR3 DNA: TGCAGTGCTCCCAAGGGCAACTATGGCTACACCTTC. This encodes CSAPKGNYGYTF.

Turning to this clonotype: Compared with germline, one end of the junction differs, possibly owing to a read error. The chain links TRBV5-1 to TRBJ2-6; D remains unclear. This CDR3 has 14 amino acids. Germline loops: CDR1 SGHRS, CDR2 YFSETQ. DNA for the CDR3: TGCGCCAGCAGGTTGGGGTATGGGGCCAACGTCCTGACTTTC. Its translation: CASRLGYGANVLTF.

Turning to this clonotype: A read error may account for a junction end that differs from germline. The gene calls are TRBV6-6 and TRBJ1-5, with D possibly being TRBD1 (6 bases). This CDR3 comprises 13 residues. CDR1 and CDR2 (germline): MNHNY, SVGAGI (reference sequence). CDR3 sequence: CASSYYREQPQHF. Here the CDR3 DNA reads TGTGCCAGTAGTTATTACAGGGAACAGCCCCAGCATTTT.

The V and J genes are TRBV20-1 and TRBJ1-2, with D maybe TRBD1 (5 bases). Trimming left V 5 bases short and J 4 bases short, with 11 bases between. CDR1 and CDR2 from the germline V gene are DFQATT and SNEGSKA (reference sequence). This CDR3 has 12 amino acids. CDR3 loop: CSAGRAAYGYTF. CDR3 nucleotide sequence: TGCAGTGCTGGCAGGGCGGCCTATGGCTACACCTTC.

The chain has TRBV7-8 and TRBJ2-1; weak D call: TRBD2 (6 bases). CDR1 and CDR2 from the germline V gene are SGHVS and FQNEAQ. Trimming removed 5 bases from V and 1 base from J, with 12 bases in between. This CDR3 has 15 amino acids. As DNA, the CDR3 is TGTGCCAGCAGCCCTAGCGAGACATCCTACAATGAGCAGTTCTTC. Translated: CASSPSETSYNEQFF. The variable domain in full, with the rest retrieved from reference TRBV7-8 and TRBJ2-1, is GAGVSQSPRYKVAKRGQDVALRCDPISGHVSLFWYQQALGQGPEFLTYFQNEAQLDKSGLPSDRFFAERPEGSVSTLKIQRTQQEDSAVYLCASSPSETSYNEQFFGPGTRLTVL.